The 16 T cell receptor beta chains reported below all come from one sample, sequenced in a study of T cells in Graves' hyperthyroidism and ophthalmopathy. RNA transcripts served as the template for amplifying TCR beta CDR3 regions. Initially, a first-round RT-PCR of the TCR CDR3 employed the HTBI primer set. TCRdb re-called the multiplex PCR reads through MiXCR, storing one row per CDR3 protein. The sample carries hundreds of thousands of distinct CDR3 sequences, around 38% recorded once. Specimen: blood. The receptors come from a man aged 18 to 29 with Graves' hyperthyroidism.

In its sample, this clonotype was seen many times. The chain couples TRBV10-3 to TRBJ1-3, with a possible D match to TRBD1 (5 bases). CDR3 size: 16 residues. The V gene's germline CDR1 is ENHRY and CDR2 SYGVKD. Trimming took 4 bases from V and 4 from J, leaving 17 bases between them. CDR3 loop: CAISATSGTTGNTIYF. Here the CDR3 DNA reads TGTGCCATCAGTGCCACATCTGGGACGACGGGAAACACCATATATTTT.

This clonotype appeared many times. V is TRBV29-1 and J is TRBJ2-7; TRBD1 matches 10 bases. The trim removed 7 bases at V and 5 bases at J, leaving 8 bases unmatched. There are 13 residues in the CDR3. Looked up from germline, CDR1 is SQVTM and CDR2 is ANQGSEA. In nucleotides, the CDR3 is TGCAGCGCTACGGGACAGGGGACGGACGAGCAGTACTTC. This codes for CSATGQGTDEQYF.

This clonotype was counted between two and nine times. The rearrangement uses TRBV6-5 and TRBJ1-2; D unclear. The ends were cut back, 4 bases at V and 7 bases at J, with 13 bases in the middle. The CDR3 extends over 13 amino acids. The germline gives CDR1 MNHEY, CDR2 SVGAGI. CDR3 in amino acids: CASSSRARGGYTF. In DNA form, the CDR3 reads TGTGCCAGCAGTTCCCGGGCTCGGGGTGGCTACACCTTC.

This chain connects TRBV19 to TRBJ1-4; unclear D gene. The CDR3 length is 15 residues. V was pared by 1 base and J by 0 bases, with 6 bases between. CDR1 is LNHDA and CDR2 is SQIVND in the germline V gene (reference sequence). CDR3 DNA sequence: TGTGCCAGTAGTATAGTGGCAGCAACTAATGAAAAACTGTTTTTT. This translates into CASSIVAATNEKLFF. The variable domain in full, with the rest retrieved from reference TRBV19 and TRBJ1-4, is DGGITQSPKYLFRKEGQNVTLSCEQNLNHDAMYWYRQDPGQGLRLIYYSQIVNDFQKGDIAEGYSVSREKKESFPLTVTSAQKNPTAFYLCASSIVAATNEKLFFGSGTQLSVL.

The J gene is TRBJ2-3, the V gene TRBV10-3, with D possibly called TRBD1 or TRBD2 (5 bases each). Germline loops: CDR1 ENHRY, CDR2 SYGVKD. The CDR3 totals 16 residues. V lost 0 bases to trimming and J lost 9 bases, with 19 bases between them. The DNA for the CDR3 is TGTGCCATCAGTGAGTCGGGGCTAGCCGGTTCGTACACGCAGTATTTT. This codes for CAISESGLAGSYTQYF.

This clonotype was observed at least ten times. This sequence joins TRBV29-1 and TRBJ2-2; TRBD2 might be the D (5 bases). Germline CDR1 is SQVTM and CDR2 is ANQGSEA. The ends were cut back, 8 bases at V and 0 bases at J, with 10 bases in the middle. CDR3 length: 13 residues. The CDR3 loop reads CSFGIANTGELFF. The CDR3 coding sequence is TGCAGCTTCGGGATCGCGAACACCGGGGAGCTGTTTTTT.

This clonotype was picked up a small number of times. The rearrangement uses TRBV7-6 and TRBJ2-3; the match to TRBD2 covers 7 bases. The CDR3 contains 15 residues. The trim removed 6 bases at V and 1 base at J, leaving 7 bases unmatched. The germline CDR1 and CDR2 sequences are SGHVS and FNYEAQ. The CDR3 nucleotides are TGTGCCAGCAGTGCCCGGGGAGGGGGCACAGATACGCAGTATTTT. It specifies CASSARGGGTDTQYF.

The chain combines TRBV2 with TRBJ2-2, with 10 bases identical to TRBD2. V lost 6 bases to trimming and J lost 0 bases; unmatched junction nucleotides: 13. Germline values: CDR1 SNHLY, CDR2 FYNNEI. This CDR3 spans 19 amino acids. CDR3 amino acids: CASSQAGGLEDSNTGELFF. For the CDR3, the DNA is TGTGCCAGCAGCCAAGCGGGGGGGTTAGAGGATTCGAACACCGGGGAGCTGTTTTTT.

This chain links TRBV12-3 or TRBV12-4 with TRBJ1-5, with 7 bases identical to TRBD1. The CDR3 is 15 amino acids. V lost 7 bases, J lost 0 bases, and 6 bases stayed unmatched. CDR3 coding DNA: TGTGCCAGCACCTGGGGACAGACTAGCAATCAGCCCCAGCATTTT. This gives the protein CASTWGQTSNQPQHF.

This chain uses TRBV6-5 with TRBJ2-2; D not resolved. Germline V gene sequence: CDR1 MNHEY, CDR2 SVGAGI. V lost 2 bases to trimming and J lost 6 bases, with 16 bases between them. CDR3 size: 16 residues. Here the CDR3 reads CASSYTMTRAPGELFF. CDR3 DNA: TGTGCCAGCAGTTACACCATGACAAGGGCCCCCGGGGAGCTGTTTTTT.

The rearrangement uses TRBV12-3 or TRBV12-4 and TRBJ1-5, with TRBD1 as a possible D gene (5 bases). Trimming removed 7 bases from V and 2 bases from J, with 12 bases in between. This CDR3 has 14 amino acids. Written as DNA, the CDR3 is TGTGCCAGCACCCGGGGCCAGGGCAATCAGCCCCAGCATTTT. Translating gives CASTRGQGNQPQHF.

This clonotype was recorded only once. The chain has TRBV7-8 and TRBJ1-4; 8 bases map to TRBD1. V was pared by 4 bases and J by 5 bases, with 6 bases of the junction left unmatched. The CDR3 totals 15 residues. Germline V gene lookup returns CDR1 SGHVS and CDR2 FQNEAQ. Here the CDR3 DNA reads TGTGCCAGCAGCTCGGCAGACAGGGGAAATGAAAAACTGTTTTTT. This gives the protein CASSSADRGNEKLFF.

As regards this clonotype: A clone one base away is much larger, so this may be a read error. This rearrangement joins TRBV29-1 to TRBJ1-3; TRBD1 is a possible D gene (5 bases). This CDR3 comprises 14 residues. Deletions cut 0 bases from V and 2 bases from J, with 8 bases between. Germline V CDR1 and CDR2: SQVTM, ANQGSEA. CDR3 region: CSVEDRGPGNTIYF. The CDR3 nucleotides read TGCAGCGTTGAAGATCGGGGACCTGGAAACACCATATATTTT.

This clonotype was found many times. A read error may produce the germline difference seen at one junction end. V usage is TRBV7-9 and J usage is TRBJ1-1; D remains unclear. The germline gives CDR1 SEHNR, CDR2 FQNEAQ (reference sequence). The CDR3 consists of 11 residues. CDR3 residues: CASSSGLEAFF. For the CDR3, the DNA is TGCGCCAGCAGCTCAGGCCTTGAGGCTTTCTTT.

The rearrangement links TRBV5-8 to TRBJ2-7; weak D call: TRBD1 (5 bases). This CDR3 has 14 amino acids. The germline CDR1 and CDR2 sequences are SGHTS and YDEGEE. The V gene lost 1 base and the J gene lost 1 base, with 9 bases spanning the gap. CDR3 coding DNA: TGTGCCAGCAGCTTGAATAGGGGATCCTACGAGCAGTACTTC. Residues: CASSLNRGSYEQYF.

The chain uses TRBV11-2 and TRBJ1-2; a weak D match, TRBD1 (5 bases). Deletions cut 5 bases from V and 6 bases from J, with 16 bases between. Germline CDR1 SGHAT, CDR2 FQNNGV. This CDR3 region has 14 residues. The CDR3 DNA follows: TGTGCCAGCAGCGTTGTCGGGGGAGTGGATGGCTACACCTTC. Amino acid sequence: CASSVVGGVDGYTF. The full variable domain, its missing parts supplied by reference TRBV11-2 and TRBJ1-2, is EAGVAQSPRYKIIEKRQSVAFWCNPISGHATLYWYQQILGQGPKLLIQFQNNGVVDDSQLPKDRFSAERLKGVDSTLKIQPAKLEDSAVYLCASSVVGGVDGYTFGSGTRLTVV.